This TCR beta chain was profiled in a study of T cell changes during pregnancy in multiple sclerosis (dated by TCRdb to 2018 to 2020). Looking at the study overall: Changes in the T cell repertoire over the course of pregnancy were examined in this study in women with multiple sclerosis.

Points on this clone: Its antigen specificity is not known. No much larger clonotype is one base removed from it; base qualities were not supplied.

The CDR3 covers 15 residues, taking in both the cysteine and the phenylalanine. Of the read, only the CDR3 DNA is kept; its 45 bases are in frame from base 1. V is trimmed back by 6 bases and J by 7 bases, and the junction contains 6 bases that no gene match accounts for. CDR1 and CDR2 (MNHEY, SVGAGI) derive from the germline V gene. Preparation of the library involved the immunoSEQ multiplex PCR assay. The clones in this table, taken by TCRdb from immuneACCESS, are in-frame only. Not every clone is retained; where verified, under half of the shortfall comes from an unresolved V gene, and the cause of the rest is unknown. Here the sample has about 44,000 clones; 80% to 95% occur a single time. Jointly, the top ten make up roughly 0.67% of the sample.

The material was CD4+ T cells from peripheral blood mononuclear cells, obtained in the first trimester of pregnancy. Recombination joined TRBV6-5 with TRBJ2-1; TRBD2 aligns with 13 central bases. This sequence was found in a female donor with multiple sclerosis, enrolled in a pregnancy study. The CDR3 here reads CASSPGLAGANEQFF. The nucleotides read TGTGCCAGCAGCCCAGGACTAGCGGGAGCAAATGAGCAGTTCTTC.